This TCR beta chain appears in the sequencing data of a study of control samples from healthy donors and cancer patients. Method: immunoSEQ multiplex PCR; TCRdb's copy keeps in-frame clones and lacks some. The data hold 75,000 to 95,000 clones, with about 88% observed a single time. This TCR was recovered from a woman aged 45-60 years in good health. The sequenced sample consisted of blood.

The CDR3 protein is CASSQRGGTEAFF. CDR3 nucleotides: TGTGCCAGCAGTCAAAGGGGTGGCACTGAAGCTTTCTTT. The V and J genes are TRBV4-2 and TRBJ1-1; D is perhaps TRBD1 (5 bases). V was trimmed by 6 bases and J by 4 bases, leaving 12 bases between them. CDR1 is LGHNA and CDR2 is YNFKEQ in the germline V gene. The CDR3 length is 13 residues.